This TCR beta chain was profiled in a study of a mutant IDH1 vaccine in newly diagnosed glioma. Overall study: Earlier care involved radiotherapy, temozolomide, or both, and the majority received both.

TCRdb keeps only in-frame clones here, not all; method: immunoSEQ multiplex PCR. This sample has 75,000 to 100,000 clones, with almost 85% found just once. Time point specified: baseline, week 1 (first vaccination visit). This sample's treatment: pre-vaccination baseline after standard-of-care therapy. The CDR3 covers 14 residues. Germline V gene data show CDR1 as ENHRY and CDR2 as SYGVKD. The V gene end was trimmed by 5 bases and the J gene end by 4 bases; junction bases not matched to a gene: 4. This clone was seen only once. The sequencing here drew on PBMCs, taken from a glioma patient treated with radiotherapy, temozolomide or both. The chain joins TRBV10-3 to TRBJ1-5; the match to TRBD1 covers 8 bases. The receptor was isolated from a man aged 40-50 years with glioma. Some clones in this sample may be carry-over from other donors' samples. CDR3: CAISSDRENQPQHF. Here the CDR3 DNA reads TGTGCCATCAGTTCGGACAGGGAGAATCAGCCCCAGCATTTT.